The 25 T cell receptor beta chains below all came from one sample that was sequenced in a study of CD8+ T cells in alopecia areata. Sorting of pooled cutaneous lymph node cells was based on CD4, CD8alpha, NKG2D, NKG2ACE and other markers. Sequencing relied on a cDNA template that was reverse transcribed from extracted RNA. This table comes from immunoSEQ multiplex PCR, and its TCRdb copy is limited to in-frame clones, with some not included. This sample includes 200,000 to 300,000 clones with no singletons; its ten biggest clones take up 1.2%. Sequences were obtained from CD4+ T cells sorted from a lymph node. The origin of the receptors is a C3H/HeJ mouse with alopecia areata. MHC haplotype of the strain: H2-k.

This clone has more than one count but fewer than ten. The gene names here belong to mouse. The read stops 4 residues short of the end of the CDR3; the missing end is completed from the germline J gene. The chain couples TRBV5 to TRBJ2-7; 8 nucleotides align to TRBD2. The CDR3 has 13 residues. J gave up 2 bases and V 4 bases, and 1 base lay outside the gene matches. CDR1 and CDR2 from the germline V gene are LGHNA and YNLKQL (reference sequence). CDR3 residues: CASSPTGAYEQYF. Incomplete CDR3 DNA: TGTGCCAGCAGCCCGACTGGGGCCTAT.

There are a few counts of this clone. Mouse names are used for the genes. Read sequence stops 4 residues before the CDR3 end, and the germline J gene provides the missing end. J is TRBJ2-1 and V is TRBV13-1; D perhaps matches TRBD2 (6 bases). Trimming removed 3 bases at V and 4 bases at J, with 14 bases between. CDR1 is NSHNY, CDR2 SYGAGN, per germline. The CDR3 totals 15 residues. The CDR3 spells CASSGAPGLYAEQFF. The sequenced CDR3 bases are TGTGCCAGCAGTGGGGCCCCGGGACTTTATGCT.

Concerning this clone itself: Gene labels here are mouse ones. From the germline J gene comes the end of the CDR3, since the read stops 4 residues before it. Other DNA sequences of this sample code for an identical CDR3. V is TRBV13-2 and J is TRBJ1-2, with D possibly matching TRBD1 (5 bases). Germline lookup yields CDR1 NNHNN and CDR2 SYGAGS (reference sequence). V lost 5 bases to trimming and J lost 0 bases, with 8 bases between them. The CDR3 consists of 13 residues. CDR3 sequence reads: CASGEQANSDYTF. The sequenced part of the CDR3 DNA is TGTGCCAGCGGCGAACAGGCAAACTCC.

The table lists this clone with a few counts. Gene labels here are mouse ones. The CDR3 end lies 3 residues beyond the end of the read and is filled in from the germline J gene. V gene TRBV4 combines with J gene TRBJ1-6; D may be TRBD1 (6 bases). TRBJ1-6 falls under the ORF class, with uncertain function. The germline gives CDR1 LGHDT, CDR2 YNNKQL (reference sequence). The CDR3 is 13 residues long. The V end was cut by 3 bases, the J end by 8 bases, with 8 bases between. Incomplete CDR3 DNA: TGTGCCAGCAGCTACAGGGGTGATTCGCCC. It yields the protein CASSYRGDSP. The whole CDR3 reads CASSYRGDSPLYF.

To note about this clone: Gene labels here are mouse ones. The read ends 4 residues early relative to the CDR3; the germline J gene fills the gap. The rearrangement links TRBV13-3 to TRBJ2-2, with TRBD2 identical over 9 bases. The CDR3 spans 16 residues. Germline V gene sequence: CDR1 NNHDY, CDR2 SYVADS. V lost 5 bases and J lost 0; bases outside the gene matches: 5. CDR3 DNA, as far as it was read: TGTGCCAGCAGCTCCAGACTGGGGGCAAACACCGGG. It is translated as CASSSRLGANTG. The whole CDR3 protein reads CASSSRLGANTGQLYF. Combining the CDR3 with reference TRBV13-3 and TRBJ2-2 gives the whole variable domain EAAVTQSPRSKVAVTGGKVTLSCHQTNNHDYMYWYRQDTGHGLRLIHYSYVADSTEKGDIPDGYKASRPSQENFSLILELASLSQTAVYFCASSSRLGANTGQLYFGEGSKLTVL.

Worth noting for this clone: Mouse germline and gene names are used. The read ends 4 residues shy of where the CDR3 ends; the end is completed using the germline J gene. The same CDR3 arises from other DNA sequences in this sample as well. The rearrangement joins TRBV29 to TRBJ1-2, with D tentatively TRBD1 (5 bases). This CDR3 spans 13 amino acids. V shed 3 bases and J shed 2 bases, with 7 bases lying between them. The germline CDR1 and CDR2 sequences are MSHET and SYDVDS. Partial CDR3 DNA: TGTGCTAGCAGTTTGGGGGGGAACTCC. Its translation: CASSLGGNS. The entire CDR3 reads CASSLGGNSDYTF.

About this clone: Genes and germline come from the mouse. The CDR3 goes on 4 residues after the read ends, and that part is filled in from the germline J gene. The V gene is TRBV1, the J gene TRBJ2-5; possible D gene TRBD1, 6 bases. Germline V CDR1 and CDR2: NSQYPW, LRSPGD (reference sequence). With 4 bases removed from V and 1 base from J, the gap between germline ends came to 6 bases. The CDR3 is 13 residues long. The covered CDR3 bases are TGCACCTGCAGTGGACAGGACCAAGAC. It yields the protein CTCSGQDQD. The whole CDR3 sequence is CTCSGQDQDTQYF.

There are a few counts of this clone. Mouse names are used for the genes. The read stops 4 residues short of the end of the CDR3; the missing end is completed from the germline J gene. The identical CDR3 is also encoded by other nucleotide sequences in the sample. This chain links TRBV31 with TRBJ2-3; 10 bases agree with TRBD2. Germline loops: CDR1 GKSSPN, CDR2 SITVG. The CDR3 loop spans 15 amino acids. Trimming at V came to 1 base and at J to 1 base, leaving 2 bases not matched to a gene. CDR3 loop: CAWSRLGGGAETLYF. The CDR3 DNA, read in part, is TGTGCCTGGAGTCGACTGGGGGGCGGTGCAGAA.

This clone has only a few counts. Genes here carry mouse names. The CDR3 extends 4 residues past the end of the read, so its final part is completed from the germline J gene. The same CDR3 arises from other DNA sequences in this sample as well. J is TRBJ1-1 and V is TRBV5, with TRBD1 matching over 9 bases. Germline V CDR1 and CDR2: LGHNA, YNLKQL (reference sequence). With 4 bases clipped from V and 3 bases from J, the junction kept 3 bases outside the gene matches. This CDR3 is 14 amino acids long. The chain's CDR3 is CASSPTGGDTEVFF. CDR3 DNA (partial): TGTGCCAGCAGCCCGACAGGGGGGGACACA.

This clone appeared a few times. The gene symbols are mouse symbols. CDR3 protein: CASSLDRGPVNSDYTF. CDR3 bases read: TGTGCCAGCAGTCTGGACAGGGGGCCGGTAAACTCC. The chain links TRBV13-3 to TRBJ1-2, with 11 bases aligning to TRBD1. The read stops 4 residues short of the end of the CDR3; the missing end is completed from the germline J gene. V lost 4 bases and J lost 1; bases outside the gene matches: 6. The CDR3 is made up of 16 amino acids. Germline V gene data show CDR1 as NNHDY and CDR2 as SYVADS.

This clone has just a few counts. The genes are named according to mouse. The DNA ends 4 residues before the CDR3 does, and the rest of the CDR3 is filled in from the germline J gene. Additional DNA sequences in this sample encode the identical CDR3. The genes are TRBV5 and TRBJ2-7; perhaps TRBD1 as D (5 bases). CDR1 LGHNA and CDR2 YNLKQL come from the germline V gene (reference sequence). The CDR3 has 13 amino acids. The sequenced CDR3 bases are TGTGCCAGCAGCCAAGAGAGGGGATAT. Amino acid sequence: CASSQERGY. The CDR3 in its entirety is CASSQERGYEQYF.

This clone was picked up a small number of times. The gene names given are mouse names. This CDR3 is CASGDDPGGLNAEQFF. The sequenced part of the CDR3 DNA is TGTGCCAGCGGTGATGACCCTGGGGGGTTGAATGCT. The chain is built from TRBV13-2 and TRBJ2-1, with 8 bases fitting TRBD2. The CDR3 goes on 4 residues after the read ends, and that part is filled in from the germline J gene. Trimming removed 0 bases from V and 5 bases from J; junction bases left unmatched: 7. This CDR3 has 16 residues. Germline V gene sequence: CDR1 NNHNN, CDR2 SYGAGS (reference sequence).

With regard to this clone: Mouse gene names and germline throughout. The read ends 4 residues shy of where the CDR3 ends; the end is completed using the germline J gene. Distinct nucleotide sequences in the sample also encode this CDR3. The chain recombines TRBV13-1 with TRBJ2-2; TRBD1 is a possible D gene (5 bases). The ends were cut back, 4 bases at V and 5 bases at J, with 6 bases in the middle. CDR3 size: 12 residues. Per germline, CDR1 NSHNY and CDR2 SYGAGN. This CDR3 is CASSPGTGQLYF. CDR3 DNA, as far as it was read: TGTGCCAGCAGTCCAGGGACCGGG.

Turning to this clone: All gene names here are mouse names. The read terminates 4 residues before the CDR3 end, so the remaining end is supplied by the germline J gene. V is TRBV19 and J is TRBJ2-5, with 8 bases fitting TRBD1. Germline V lookup: CDR1 FNHDT, CDR2 SITEND (reference sequence). The CDR3 sequence is 12 residues long. The CDR3 loop is CASSRGLDTQYF. CDR3 DNA (partial): TGTGCCAGCAGCAGGGGGCTAGAC.

In this sample, this clone turned up many times. The genes and germline here are from mouse. Read sequence stops 4 residues before the CDR3 end, and the germline J gene provides the missing end. This sequence joins TRBV31 and TRBJ2-7, with 9 bases aligning to TRBD2. Germline V gene sequence: CDR1 GKSSPN, CDR2 SITVG. The CDR3 is 12 residues long. V was clipped by 7 bases and J by 3 bases; unmatched bases: 4. The part of the CDR3 DNA that was read is TGTGCCTACGGGACTGGGATCTAT. Translated, it gives CAYGTGIY. The whole CDR3 region reads CAYGTGIYEQYF.

Points on this clone: Genes and germline come from the mouse. Read data end 4 residues before the CDR3 end; the end is taken from the germline J gene. The chain employs TRBV5 and TRBJ2-2; 7 bases are a match to TRBD2. Germline CDR1 and CDR2: LGHNA and YNLKQL (reference sequence). The CDR3 is made up of 15 amino acids. Trimming cost V 1 base and J 4 bases; bases outside gene matches: 3. CDR3 bases read: TGTGCCAGCAGCCAAGCGCTGGGGGTCACCGGG. As protein: CASSQALGVTG. The CDR3 in full is CASSQALGVTGQLYF.

This clone came up a few times. Germline and genes: mouse. Sequencing ends 4 residues short of the CDR3 end; the germline J gene provides the rest. The chain combines TRBV19 with TRBJ1-1; D is possibly TRBD1 (5 bases). This CDR3 region has 14 residues. Trimming shortened V by 5 bases and J by 0 bases, and 11 bases separated the two germline ends. Germline-derived CDR1 and CDR2 are FNHDT and SITEND (reference sequence). The sequenced CDR3 bases are TGTGCCAGCAGCCCCCGCAGGGCAAACACA. This gives the protein CASSPRRANT. The whole CDR3 reads CASSPRRANTEVFF.

This clone was counted a few times. Gene names and germline match the mouse. The read halts 4 residues ahead of the CDR3 end, with the missing end drawn from the germline J gene. The V gene is TRBV5, the J gene TRBJ1-2; 7 bases agree with TRBD1. The CDR3 contains 16 residues. Looked up from germline, CDR1 is LGHNA and CDR2 is YNLKQL (reference sequence). V lost 6 bases and J lost 0; bases outside the gene matches: 10. The sequenced part of the CDR3 DNA is TGTGCCAGCAGTCGGACCGACAGGGAAGCAAACTCC. Amino acids: CASSRTDREANS. The full-length CDR3 reads as CASSRTDREANSDYTF.

A remark on this clone: Genes and germline are mouse. The read terminates 4 residues ahead of where the CDR3 ends, so the germline J gene completes it. Other nucleotide sequences from this sample produce the same CDR3. The chain joins TRBV5 to TRBJ2-7, with 9 bases fitting TRBD2. Looked up from germline, CDR1 is LGHNA and CDR2 is YNLKQL (reference sequence). Unmatched junction bases numbered 2, after V lost 3 bases and J lost 2 bases. The CDR3 covers 14 residues. CDR3 DNA (partial): TGTGCCAGCAGCCAGACTGGGGGCACCTAT. Encoded protein: CASSQTGGTY. The whole CDR3 region reads CASSQTGGTYEQYF.

The sample holds a few counts of this clone. Gene names are mouse gene names. The DNA ends 4 residues before the CDR3 does, and the rest of the CDR3 is filled in from the germline J gene. The gene calls are TRBV19 and TRBJ2-7; TRBD2 agrees at 12 bases. The length of the CDR3 is 16 residues. V dropped 3 bases and J dropped 3; count of bases not matched to a gene: 7. Germline V lookup: CDR1 FNHDT, CDR2 SITEND (reference sequence). The CDR3 loop reads CASSNRDWGAYYEQYF. Incomplete CDR3 DNA: TGTGCCAGCAGTAACCGGGACTGGGGGGCCTACTAT.

Concerning this clone itself: All gene names here are mouse names. The read gets to within 3 residues of the CDR3 end, and the germline J gene fills in the rest. The genes are TRBV13-1 and TRBJ1-6, with a possible D match to TRBD1 (6 bases). TRBJ1-6 is marked as an open reading frame, function uncertain. The CDR3 runs to 14 residues. Trimming took 6 bases from V and 3 from J, leaving 10 bases between them. The germline V gene encodes CDR1 NSHNY and CDR2 SYGAGN. Incomplete CDR3 DNA: TGTGCCAGCACCCGGGACAACTATAATTCGCCC. It is translated as CASTRDNYNSP. The full-length CDR3 reads as CASTRDNYNSPLYF.

The table lists this clone with a few counts. Gene names follow the mouse nomenclature. The read terminates 4 residues ahead of where the CDR3 ends, so the germline J gene completes it. The chain carries TRBV1 and TRBJ1-1, with TRBD1 identical over 7 bases. The germline gives CDR1 NSQYPW, CDR2 LRSPGD (reference sequence). Trimming at V came to 5 bases and at J to 2 bases, leaving 5 bases not matched to a gene. This CDR3 comprises 14 residues. CDR3 in amino acids: CTCSSGTVNTEVFF. The sequenced CDR3 bases are TGCACCTGCAGTTCCGGGACAGTCAACACA.

Details on this clone: Gene names refer to mouse genes. The read ends 4 residues early relative to the CDR3; the germline J gene fills the gap. This chain joins TRBV31 and TRBJ2-1; 11 bases line up with TRBD1. CDR3 length: 13 amino acids. Losses at the gene ends were 5 bases for V and 6 bases for J; bases not matched to a gene: 3. Looked up from germline, CDR1 is GKSSPN and CDR2 is SITVG. The CDR3 loop is CAWGQGAVAEQFF. The sequenced part of the CDR3 DNA is TGTGCCTGGGGACAGGGGGCCGTTGCT.

In its sample, this clone was seen a few times. The gene names here belong to mouse. The CDR3 sequence: CASSLEGARDTEVFF. CDR3 DNA (partial): TGTGCCAGCAGCCTCGAGGGGGCGCGGGACACA. The chain has TRBV5 and TRBJ1-1; 7 nucleotides agree with TRBD1. The CDR3 extends 4 residues past the end of the read, so its final part is completed from the germline J gene. J lost 3 bases, V lost 4 bases, and 8 bases had no gene match. Germline CDR1 is LGHNA and CDR2 is YNLKQL (reference sequence). The CDR3 is made up of 15 amino acids.

This clone was seen repeatedly, ten times or more. The genes and germline here are from mouse. The read finishes 4 residues shy of the CDR3 end, and the germline J gene is used to complete it. The same CDR3 also results from other DNA sequences found in this sample. V gene TRBV1 combines with J gene TRBJ1-2; the match to TRBD1 covers 8 bases. The junction had 2 bases not matched to a gene; V was cut back by 0 bases and J by 2 bases. Per the germline V gene, CDR1 is NSQYPW and CDR2 is LRSPGD (reference sequence). This CDR3 is built from 15 residues. CDR3: CTCSADRTGNSDYTF. CDR3 DNA (partial): TGCACCTGCAGTGCAGATAGGACAGGGAACTCC.